The 18 T cell receptor beta chains in this list originate from one sample, sequenced in a study of blood T cell repertoires in COVID-19. Data came from immunoSEQ multiplex PCR; TCRdb stores just in-frame clones and leaves some out. The repertoire holds some 60,000 clones, with around nine tenths as singletons. Sequencing used peripheral blood. The receptors derive from a man aged 60 to 69 with acute or convalescent COVID-19.

The chain is built from TRBV19 and TRBJ1-6, with TRBD1 matching 10 bases. The length of the CDR3 is 16 residues. Trimming cost V 5 bases and J 4 bases; bases outside gene matches: 5. Germline values: CDR1 LNHDA, CDR2 SQIVND (reference sequence). CDR3 nucleotide sequence: TGTGCCAGTAGTTCCAGGACAGGGGGGTATAATTCACCCCTCCACTTT. Amino acids: CASSSRTGGYNSPLHF.

As to this clone: Sequence at one end of the junction differs from germline and may be a read error. This chain joins TRBV5-1 and TRBJ2-1; 10 positions agree with TRBD1. The CDR3 totals 13 residues. From germline, CDR1 is SGHRS and CDR2 YFSETQ. CDR3 protein: CASSRVGQGERFF. The CDR3 region has the DNA TGCGCCAGCAGCCGGGTTGGACAGGGGGAGCGGTTCTTC.

The J gene is TRBJ2-1, the V gene TRBV9, with 11 bases identical to TRBD2. V was pared by 1 base and J by 7 bases, with 7 bases of the junction left unmatched. The CDR3 is 16 residues long. Germline V gene data show CDR1 as SGDLS and CDR2 as YYNGEE. In DNA, the CDR3 is TGTGCCAGCAGCGTACAACTAGCGGGAGCTGCGAATGAGCAGTTCTTC. This translates into CASSVQLAGAANEQFF. Supplemented by reference TRBV9 and TRBJ2-1, the full variable domain reads DSGVTQTPKHLITATGQRVTLRCSPRSGDLSVYWYQQSLDQGLQFLIQYYNGEERAKGNILERFSAQQFPDLHSELNLSSLELGDSALYFCASSVQLAGAANEQFFGPGTRLTVL.

The CDR3 coding sequence is TGTGCCAGCAGTTACTCTGAGCTTGGCACTGAAGCTTTCTTT. It translates to CASSYSELGTEAFF. The rearrangement uses TRBV6-5 and TRBJ1-1, with D unresolved. This CDR3 is built from 14 residues. The ends were cut back, 0 bases at V and 4 bases at J, with 9 bases in the middle. Germline CDR1 and CDR2: MNHEY and SVGAGI.

The chain links TRBV11-2 to TRBJ2-5, with a possible D match to TRBD2 (5 bases). Trimming pared 4 bases from V and 7 bases from J, leaving 13 bases between. This CDR3 is 13 amino acids long. From germline, CDR1 is SGHAT and CDR2 FQNNGV. Here the CDR3 DNA reads TGTGCCAGCAGCTACAACCAGGCGGGGACCCAGTACTTC. This encodes CASSYNQAGTQYF.

J is TRBJ1-3 and V is TRBV9; 7 nucleotides agree with TRBD1. V gave up 4 bases and J gave up 2 bases; unmatched junction bases: 6. Germline V gene lookup returns CDR1 SGDLS and CDR2 YYNGEE. This CDR3 comprises 15 residues. The CDR3 nucleotides read TGTGCCAGCAGCATTATCGGGACAGCTGGAAACACCATATATTTT. Protein product: CASSIIGTAGNTIYF.

This sequence joins TRBV5-1 and TRBJ2-5, with 7 bases aligning to TRBD1. CDR1 and CDR2 from the germline V gene are SGHRS and YFSETQ. After removal of 4 bases from V and 1 base from J, the junction contained 7 bases not matched to a gene. This CDR3 spans 15 amino acids. The CDR3 protein is CASSINTGAQETQYF. The CDR3 DNA is TGCGCCAGCAGCATCAACACAGGGGCCCAAGAGACCCAGTACTTC.

The chain has TRBV6-5 and TRBJ1-2; 7 nucleotides line up with TRBD1. V lost 5 bases and J lost 2; bases outside the gene matches: 5. CDR3 length equals 14 residues. Germline V gives CDR1 MNHEY, CDR2 SVGAGI. CDR3 bases: TGTGCCAGCAGTCCGACAGGGCACAACTATGGCTACACCTTC. The encoded protein is CASSPTGHNYGYTF.

This clone was counted once. Written as DNA, the CDR3 is TGTGCCAGCAGTTTATCCCCTAGCGGGAGCGGGGAGACCCAGTACTTC. Its translation: CASSLSPSGSGETQYF. The chain employs TRBV28 and TRBJ2-5; 10 bases fit TRBD2. After removal of 1 base from V and 5 bases from J, the junction contained 7 bases not matched to a gene. The CDR3 spans 16 residues. Germline CDR1 and CDR2: MDHEN and SYDVKM.

The genes are TRBV9 and TRBJ1-6; 7 bases are a match to TRBD1. Germline values: CDR1 SGDLS, CDR2 YYNGEE. The CDR3 is 14 residues long. J lost 7 bases, V lost 3 bases, and 4 bases had no gene match. The CDR3 DNA reads TGTGCCAGCAGCGACAGGGGCCCGAATTCACCCCTCCACTTT. This gives the protein CASSDRGPNSPLHF.

The genes are TRBV7-3 and TRBJ2-1; 8 positions match TRBD2. Looked up from germline, CDR1 is SGHTA and CDR2 is FQGTGA. This CDR3 spans 13 amino acids. V gave up 4 bases and J gave up 7 bases; unmatched junction bases: 3. CDR3 protein: CASSSQRGNEQFF. The CDR3 DNA reads as TGTGCCAGCAGCTCCCAGCGGGGGAATGAGCAGTTCTTC.

The sample holds a few counts of this clone. The chain is built from TRBV20-1 and TRBJ2-7; 8 bases fit TRBD2. V gave up 3 bases and J gave up 6 bases; unmatched junction bases: 7. The CDR3 covers 13 residues. Germline CDR1 and CDR2: DFQATT and SNEGSKA (reference sequence). The CDR3 DNA reads as TGCAGTGCTAGTAGCGGGATCCTGTCCGAGCAGTACTTC. As protein: CSASSGILSEQYF.

This sequence joins TRBV19 and TRBJ1-1; D not resolved. The CDR3 has 17 residues. V lost 7 bases and J 3 bases, leaving 24 bases between the germline ends. Germline V CDR1 and CDR2: LNHDA, SQIVND (reference sequence). CDR3 bases: TGTGCCAGTACCCCGGAGGGCGAGGGCCTCTGGGACACTGAAGCTTTCTTT. Translation gives CASTPEGEGLWDTEAFF. Together with reference TRBV19 and TRBJ1-1, the CDR3 gives the full variable domain: DGGITQSPKYLFRKEGQNVTLSCEQNLNHDAMYWYRQDPGQGLRLIYYSQIVNDFQKGDIAEGYSVSREKKESFPLTVTSAQKNPTAFYLCASTPEGEGLWDTEAFFGQGTRLTVV.

The chain carries TRBV6-4 and TRBJ1-2, with D uncertain. There are 13 residues in the CDR3. Deletions cut 4 bases from V and 0 bases from J, with 6 bases between. Germline CDR1 MRHNA, CDR2 SNTAGT. The CDR3 DNA is TGTGCCAGCAGTGCCGGGGCTAACTATGGCTACACCTTC. It specifies CASSAGANYGYTF.

The chain is built from TRBV19 and TRBJ2-7, with 7 bases that match TRBD1. The CDR3 covers 15 residues. The germline V gene has CDR1 LNHDA and CDR2 SQIVND (reference sequence). V shed 4 bases, J shed 1 base, and the junction held 7 bases outside the gene matches. The CDR3 nucleotides are TGTGCCAGTAGTACGGCATGGACAGGTTCCTACGAGCAGTACTTC. Residues: CASSTAWTGSYEQYF.

The rearrangement joins TRBV6-6 to TRBJ1-1, with D maybe TRBD1 (6 bases). V lost 2 bases and J lost 9, with 13 bases in between. This CDR3 has 13 residues. Germline V gene lookup returns CDR1 MNHNY and CDR2 SVGAGI (reference sequence). The CDR3 DNA reads as TGTGCCAGCAGTTACGCAGGGGAGGGCAAAGCTTTCTTT. Translation gives CASSYAGEGKAFF.

This chain connects TRBV7-8 to TRBJ2-3; D perhaps matches TRBD2 (6 bases). V was cut by 4 bases and J by 4 bases, with 12 bases left in between. This CDR3 spans 14 amino acids. Germline V gene lookup returns CDR1 SGHVS and CDR2 FQNEAQ. This CDR3 is CASSSGWGADTQYF. For the CDR3, the DNA is TGTGCCAGCAGCTCAGGGTGGGGGGCAGATACGCAGTATTTT. The full variable domain, with the rest looked up from reference TRBV7-8 and TRBJ2-3, is GAGVSQSPRYKVAKRGQDVALRCDPISGHVSLFWYQQALGQGPEFLTYFQNEAQLDKSGLPSDRFFAERPEGSVSTLKIQRTQQEDSAVYLCASSSGWGADTQYFGPGTRLTVL.

The gene calls are TRBV5-1 and TRBJ2-2; D might be TRBD2 (6 bases). CDR3 size: 15 residues. The germline V and J ends were trimmed by 0 bases and 5 bases, with 11 bases remaining between them. Germline assignment: CDR1 SGHRS and CDR2 YFSETQ. The CDR3 sequence: CASSLAGGTTGELFF. Written as DNA, the CDR3 is TGCGCCAGCAGCTTGGCCGGGGGAACTACCGGGGAGCTGTTTTTT.